Listed below are T cell receptor beta chains from one sample, sequenced in a study of identifying expanded T cells in peripheral blood. The table came from immunoSEQ multiplex PCR; TCRdb's copy has only in-frame clones and leaves some out. Among about 85,000 clones, around 91% were seen once, and the ten largest hold roughly 2.8%. The sample was blood. These receptors were taken from a person between 18 and 75 years old in good health. Each CDR3 is given without its conserved first and last residue. Fields, in order: clone size, J gene, V gene, CDR3 protein. For some rows the clone size is stated as once, few or many, or as a class when expanded; others skip it.

abundance: NA
j_gene: TRBJ1-2
v_gene: TRBV19
CDR3aa: ASSARGQGNGYT

abundance: few
j_gene: TRBJ1-6
v_gene: TRBV30
CDR3aa: AWARLRDINSPLH

abundance: few
j_gene: TRBJ2-5
v_gene: TRBV5-1
CDR3aa: ASSFSGGAGETQY

abundance: NA
j_gene: TRBJ2-5
v_gene: TRBV5-6
CDR3aa: ASSLYRLQETQY

abundance: NA
j_gene: TRBJ2-5
v_gene: TRBV18
CDR3aa: ASSPVGPSETQY

abundance: NA
j_gene: TRBJ1-2
v_gene: TRBV29-1
CDR3aa: SAQGFGGYT

abundance: NA
j_gene: TRBJ1-4
v_gene: TRBV19
CDR3aa: ASSPRDAGNEKLF

abundance: NA
j_gene: TRBJ1-1
v_gene: TRBV9
CDR3aa: ASSPLGVNTEAF

abundance: NA
j_gene: TRBJ1-1
v_gene: TRBV21-1
CDR3aa: ASSIFSRAPFMNTEAF

abundance: NA
j_gene: TRBJ2-2
v_gene: TRBV4-1
CDR3aa: ASSQGSDRTSRRTGELF

abundance: NA
j_gene: TRBJ2-3
v_gene: TRBV4-3
CDR3aa: ASSQEVPGTGLDTQY

abundance: NA
j_gene: TRBJ2-7
v_gene: TRBV5-1
CDR3aa: AGASFPGGGLYEQY

abundance: NA
j_gene: TRBJ1-2
v_gene: TRBV27
CDR3aa: ASIPPGSYGYT

abundance: NA
j_gene: TRBJ2-5
v_gene: TRBV7-2
CDR3aa: ASSSRAAGTRETQY

abundance: NA
j_gene: TRBJ2-2
v_gene: TRBV28
CDR3aa: ASTLRGLTNTGELF

abundance: NA
j_gene: TRBJ2-7
v_gene: TRBV6-5
CDR3aa: ASREGGGEQY

abundance: NA
j_gene: TRBJ1-5
v_gene: TRBV28
CDR3aa: ASSLWQSNQPQH

abundance: NA
j_gene: TRBJ2-3
v_gene: TRBV30
CDR3aa: AWSQEGKSDTQY

abundance: NA
j_gene: TRBJ1-6
v_gene: TRBV21-1
CDR3aa: ASSTSGQGSNSPLH

abundance: NA
j_gene: TRBJ2-3
v_gene: TRBV7-8
CDR3aa: ASSYAQVYTQY

abundance: NA
j_gene: TRBJ2-7
v_gene: TRBV27
CDR3aa: ASSPRHLPEQY

abundance: few
j_gene: TRBJ2-5
v_gene: TRBV30
CDR3aa: AWSRGGRETQY

abundance: once
j_gene: TRBJ2-6
v_gene: TRBV28
CDR3aa: ASSLVSTSGANVLT

abundance: NA
j_gene: TRBJ1-2
v_gene: TRBV5-6
CDR3aa: ASSLISSRGYT

abundance: NA
j_gene: TRBJ2-1
v_gene: TRBV25-1
CDR3aa: ASTQGYEQF

abundance: NA
j_gene: TRBJ2-5
v_gene: TRBV19
CDR3aa: ASSKPYGTDQETQY

abundance: NA
j_gene: TRBJ2-5
v_gene: TRBV6-1
CDR3aa: ASIGTRFQTQY

abundance: once
j_gene: TRBJ2-7
v_gene: TRBV18
CDR3aa: ASSPPGQAEQY

abundance: NA
j_gene: TRBJ2-1
v_gene: TRBV6-5
CDR3aa: ASSSASYNEQF

abundance: once
j_gene: TRBJ2-1
v_gene: TRBV2
CDR3aa: ASSLGRDFDEQF

abundance: NA
j_gene: TRBJ2-3
v_gene: TRBV10-3
CDR3aa: AISGQGDTDTQY

abundance: NA
j_gene: TRBJ1-1
v_gene: TRBV6-5
CDR3aa: ASSYSASTEAF

abundance: NA
j_gene: TRBJ2-7
v_gene: TRBV4-1
CDR3aa: ASSPGQVWYEQY

abundance: NA
j_gene: TRBJ2-7
v_gene: TRBV5-4
CDR3aa: ASSLGWVQDEQY

abundance: NA
j_gene: TRBJ2-1
v_gene: TRBV19
CDR3aa: AVLDRVNNEQF

abundance: NA
j_gene: TRBJ1-4
v_gene: TRBV5-1
CDR3aa: ASSPIGQGAEKLF

abundance: NA
j_gene: TRBJ2-7
v_gene: TRBV19
CDR3aa: ASSMGTGGYEQY

abundance: NA
j_gene: TRBJ2-3
v_gene: TRBV18
CDR3aa: ASSPPGDTQY

abundance: NA
j_gene: TRBJ2-7
v_gene: TRBV18
CDR3aa: ASSQEAGHEQY

abundance: NA
j_gene: TRBJ1-3
v_gene: TRBV7-9
CDR3aa: ASSLPDRVPRNTIY

abundance: NA
j_gene: TRBJ1-2
v_gene: TRBV29-1
CDR3aa: SVGTANYGYT

abundance: NA
j_gene: TRBJ2-2
v_gene: TRBV12-5
CDR3aa: ASGLVPQGAGELF

abundance: NA
j_gene: TRBJ1-4
v_gene: TRBV28
CDR3aa: ASSRRI

abundance: NA
j_gene: TRBJ1-2
v_gene: TRBV19
CDR3aa: ASSQYNGYT

abundance: NA
j_gene: TRBJ2-5
v_gene: TRBV27
CDR3aa: ASSLQAGWVETQY

abundance: NA
j_gene: TRBJ2-1
v_gene: TRBV27
CDR3aa: ASSLDRSSYNEQF

abundance: NA
j_gene: TRBJ1-1
v_gene: TRBV6-5
CDR3aa: ASRDRGNTEAF

abundance: NA
j_gene: TRBJ2-3
v_gene: TRBV5-4
CDR3aa: ASSSNTDTQY

abundance: NA
j_gene: TRBJ1-2
v_gene: TRBV18
CDR3aa: ASSQGTGNYGYT

abundance: NA
j_gene: TRBJ2-2
v_gene: TRBV10-1
CDR3aa: ATRTGANPGNTGELF